This TCR beta chain is from a study of spatial heterogeneity in lung cancer. Time point described: sample taken at primary tumor resection. A total of more than 65 untreated early-stage non-small cell lung cancer patients served as donors. From tumor, nontumor lung or frozen PBMC, whole RNA was taken unsorted for sequencing. Trimming at V came to 5 bases and at J to 8 bases, leaving 15 bases not matched to a gene. This CDR3 is 17 amino acids long. The V gene's germline CDR1 is KGHDR and CDR2 SFDVKD. MiXCR, run by TCRdb on the 5' RACE reads, gives a single entry per CDR3 protein. The sample yields roughly 79,000 distinct CDR3 sequences, 8% seen once.

This chain links TRBV24-1 with TRBJ2-1; 9 bases line up with TRBD1. The material was PBMCs, obtained at surgery. The clonotype was recovered from a male donor with early-stage non-small cell lung cancer. The CDR3 protein is CATSVSSTGGPLDEQFF. The CDR3 region has the DNA TGTGCCACCAGTGTTTCCTCAACAGGGGGCCCCTTGGATGAGCAGTTCTTC.